This T cell receptor beta chain came from a study of blood T cell repertoires in COVID-19. Study information: PBMCs, B-cell-depleted T cells, or T cells were the source of the cDNA or gDNA that made up the material.

Enrolled during active infection, Seattle patients were then followed longitudinally. V lost 5 bases to trimming and J lost 7 bases, with 12 bases between them. This CDR3 is 13 amino acids long. Germline V gene sequence: CDR1 LNHDA, CDR2 SQIVND (reference sequence). Clones were read by immunoSEQ multiplex PCR, and TCRdb kept only the in-frame ones, dropping some. The table lists about 370,000 clones, around 89% of them singletons, with 3% in the top ten. V gene TRBV19 combines with J gene TRBJ2-1; tentatively, D is TRBD1 (7 bases). Sequencing was done on a sample of peripheral blood. This sequence was found in a woman in her thirties with COVID-19, enrolled during active disease. Written as DNA, the CDR3 is TGTGCCAGTAGTGCGGGACAGCCAAATGAGCAGTTCTTC. Its translation: CASSAGQPNEQFF. Combining the CDR3 with reference TRBV19 and TRBJ2-1 gives the whole variable domain DGGITQSPKYLFRKEGQNVTLSCEQNLNHDAMYWYRQDPGQGLRLIYYSQIVNDFQKGDIAEGYSVSREKKESFPLTVTSAQKNPTAFYLCASSAGQPNEQFFGPGTRLTVL.